The following is a TCR beta chain sequence with its context. The protocol was immunoSEQ multiplex PCR, while the TCRdb copy is restricted to in-frame clones and leaves out a portion. Of tens of thousands of clones listed, about nine tenths were seen once; the top ten hold around 3%. J lost 3 bases, V lost 4 bases, and 6 bases had no gene match. From germline, CDR1 is MNHEY and CDR2 SMNVEV (reference sequence). This CDR3 has 15 residues. The source of the sample is a study of pediatric ulcerative colitis. Sequencing was done on a sample of blood. The origin of this receptor is a boy aged 5-17 years with severe ulcerative colitis. The V call is TRBV27, the J call TRBJ1-2, with 9 bases matching TRBD1. CDR3 bases: TGTGCCAGCAGTTCCACAGGGGGCGCGGACTATGGCTACACCTTC. As protein: CASSSTGGADYGYTF.